The sample holds a few counts of the clone carrying this T cell receptor (beta chain). These data belong to a study of identical twins' blood T cells. CDR3 size: 14 residues. Per germline, CDR1 SGHTA and CDR2 FQGNSA. V shed 7 bases and J shed 2 bases, with 13 bases lying between them. Each TCR cDNA library carried sample-specific barcodes on both ends. TCRdb recomputed calls from the 5' RACE reads with MiXCR, one row per CDR3 protein. The sample yields about 370,000 distinct CDR3 sequences, over 25% seen once. V gene TRBV7-2 combines with J gene TRBJ2-3; D is uncertain. The material sequenced was PBMCs. This sequence was found in a woman aged 18 to 55 in good health. The CDR3 DNA sequence: TGTGCCAGCAAACCGTGGGGTAACACAGATACGCAGTATTTT. This sequence encodes CASKPWGNTDTQYF.